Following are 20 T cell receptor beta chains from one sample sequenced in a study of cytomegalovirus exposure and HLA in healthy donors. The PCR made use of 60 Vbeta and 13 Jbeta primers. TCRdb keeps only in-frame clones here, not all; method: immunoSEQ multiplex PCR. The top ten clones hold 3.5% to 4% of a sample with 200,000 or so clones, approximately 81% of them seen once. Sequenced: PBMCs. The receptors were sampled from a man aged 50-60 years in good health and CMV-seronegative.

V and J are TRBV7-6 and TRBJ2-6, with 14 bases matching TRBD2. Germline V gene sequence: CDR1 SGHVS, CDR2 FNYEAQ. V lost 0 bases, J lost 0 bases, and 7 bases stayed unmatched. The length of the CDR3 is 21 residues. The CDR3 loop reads CASSLAWRTSGGTSGANVLTF. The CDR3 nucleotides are TGTGCCAGCAGCTTAGCGTGGAGGACTAGCGGGGGGACCTCTGGGGCCAACGTCCTGACTTTC.

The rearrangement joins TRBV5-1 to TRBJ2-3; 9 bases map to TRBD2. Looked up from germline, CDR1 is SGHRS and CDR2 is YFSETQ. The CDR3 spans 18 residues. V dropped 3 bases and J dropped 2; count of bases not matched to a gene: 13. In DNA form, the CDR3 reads TGCGCCAGCAGCTCACGACTCTCTAGCGGGGAACTCACAGATACGCAGTATTTT. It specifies CASSSRLSSGELTDTQYF.

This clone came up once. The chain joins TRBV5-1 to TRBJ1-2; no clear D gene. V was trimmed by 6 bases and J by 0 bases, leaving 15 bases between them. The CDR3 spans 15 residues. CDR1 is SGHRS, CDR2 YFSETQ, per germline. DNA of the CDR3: TGCGCCAGCACCCTAACGCCGGGAGCTAACTATGGCTACACCTTC. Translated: CASTLTPGANYGYTF. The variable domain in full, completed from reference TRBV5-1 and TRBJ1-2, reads KAGVTQTPRYLIKTRGQQVTLSCSPISGHRSVSWYQQTPGQGLQFLFEYFSETQRNKGNFPGRFSGRQFSNSRSEMNVSTLELGDSALYLCASTLTPGANYGYTFGSGTRLTVV.

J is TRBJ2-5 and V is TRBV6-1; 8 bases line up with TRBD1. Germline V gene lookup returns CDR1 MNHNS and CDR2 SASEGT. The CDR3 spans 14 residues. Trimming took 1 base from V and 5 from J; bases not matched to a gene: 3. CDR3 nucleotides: TGTGCCAGCAGTGAAGTCCACAGGGGGGAGACCCAGTACTTC. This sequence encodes CASSEVHRGETQYF.

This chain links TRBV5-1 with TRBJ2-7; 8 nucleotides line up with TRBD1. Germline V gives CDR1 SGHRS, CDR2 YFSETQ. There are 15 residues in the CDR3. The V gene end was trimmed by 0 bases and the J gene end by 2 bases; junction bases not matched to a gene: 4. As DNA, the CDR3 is TGCGCCAGCAGCTTGGAAGGACAGGGCCCCTACGAGCAGTACTTC. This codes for CASSLEGQGPYEQYF.

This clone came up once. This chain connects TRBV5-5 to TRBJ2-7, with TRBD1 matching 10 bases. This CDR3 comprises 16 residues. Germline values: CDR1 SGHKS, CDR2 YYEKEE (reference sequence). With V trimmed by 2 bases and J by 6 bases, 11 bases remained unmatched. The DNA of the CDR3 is TGTGCCAGCAGCTTAGGGCAGGGACAGGGGAGTGGCGAGCAGTACTTC. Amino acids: CASSLGQGQGSGEQYF.

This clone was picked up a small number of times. CDR3 residues: CASSFEGTGGMMNTEAFF. CDR3 sequence (DNA): TGTGCCAGCAGCTTTGAAGGGACAGGGGGCATGATGAACACTGAAGCTTTCTTT. The chain links TRBV7-9 to TRBJ1-1; TRBD1 matches 12 bases. The CDR3 extends over 18 amino acids. V gave up 3 bases and J gave up 0 bases; unmatched junction bases: 8. Germline loops: CDR1 SEHNR, CDR2 FQNEAQ (reference sequence).

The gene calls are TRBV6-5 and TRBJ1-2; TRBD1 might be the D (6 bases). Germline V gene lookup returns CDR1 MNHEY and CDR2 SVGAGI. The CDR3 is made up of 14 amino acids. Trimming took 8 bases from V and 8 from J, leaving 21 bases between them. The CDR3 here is CASEGQGQRRGYTF. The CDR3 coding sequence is TGTGCCAGCGAGGGGCAGGGGCAGAGACGGGGCTACACCTTC.

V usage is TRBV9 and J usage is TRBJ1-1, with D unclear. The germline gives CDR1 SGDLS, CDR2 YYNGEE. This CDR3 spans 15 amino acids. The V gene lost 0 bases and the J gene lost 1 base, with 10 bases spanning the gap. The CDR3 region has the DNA TGTGCCAGCAGCGTAGTGCGGGGTCGGAACACTGAAGCTTTCTTT. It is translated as CASSVVRGRNTEAFF.

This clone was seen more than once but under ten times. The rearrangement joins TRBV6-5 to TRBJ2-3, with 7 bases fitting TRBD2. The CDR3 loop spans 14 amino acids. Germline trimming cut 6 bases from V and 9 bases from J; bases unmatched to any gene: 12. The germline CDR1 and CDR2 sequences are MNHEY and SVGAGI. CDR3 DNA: TGTGCCAGCAGCCCAGGGACGGCAGCGGGGACGCAGTATTTT. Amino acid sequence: CASSPGTAAGTQYF.

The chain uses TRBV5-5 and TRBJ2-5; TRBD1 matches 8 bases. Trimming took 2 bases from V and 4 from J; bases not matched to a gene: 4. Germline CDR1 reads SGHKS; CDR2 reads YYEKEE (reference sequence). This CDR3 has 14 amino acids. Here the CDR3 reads CASSFQGAGETQYF. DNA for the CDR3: TGTGCCAGCAGCTTCCAGGGGGCTGGAGAGACCCAGTACTTC.

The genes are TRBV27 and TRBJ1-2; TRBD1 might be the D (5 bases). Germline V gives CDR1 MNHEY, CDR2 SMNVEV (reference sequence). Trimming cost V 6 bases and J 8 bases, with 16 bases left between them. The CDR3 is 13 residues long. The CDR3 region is CASRSATGRGYTF. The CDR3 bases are TGTGCCAGCAGATCCGCCACAGGTCGCGGCTACACCTTC.

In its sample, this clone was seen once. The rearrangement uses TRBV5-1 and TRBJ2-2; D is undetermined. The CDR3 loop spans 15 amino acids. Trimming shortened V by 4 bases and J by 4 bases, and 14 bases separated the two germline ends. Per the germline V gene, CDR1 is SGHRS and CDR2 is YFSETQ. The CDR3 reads CASSPNDIVTGELFF. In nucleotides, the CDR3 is TGCGCCAGCAGCCCGAACGACATCGTCACCGGGGAGCTGTTTTTT.

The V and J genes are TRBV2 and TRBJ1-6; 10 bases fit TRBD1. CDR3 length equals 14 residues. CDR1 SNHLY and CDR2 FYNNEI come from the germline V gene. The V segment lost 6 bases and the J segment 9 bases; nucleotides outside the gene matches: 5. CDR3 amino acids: CASRFGDRGSPLHF. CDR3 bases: TGTGCCAGCAGATTCGGGGACAGGGGTTCACCCCTCCACTTT.

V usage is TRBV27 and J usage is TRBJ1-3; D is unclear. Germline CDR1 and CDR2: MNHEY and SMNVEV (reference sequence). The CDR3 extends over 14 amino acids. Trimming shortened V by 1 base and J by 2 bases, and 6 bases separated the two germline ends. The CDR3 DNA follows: TGTGCCAGCAGTTTATTGGGCCCTGGAAACACCATATATTTT. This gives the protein CASSLLGPGNTIYF.

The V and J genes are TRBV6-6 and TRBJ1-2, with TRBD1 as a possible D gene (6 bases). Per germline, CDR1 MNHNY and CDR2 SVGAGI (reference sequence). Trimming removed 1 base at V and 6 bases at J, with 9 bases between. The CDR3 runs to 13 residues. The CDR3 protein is CASSYLQGHGYTF. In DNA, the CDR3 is TGTGCCAGCAGTTACTTACAGGGTCATGGCTACACCTTC.

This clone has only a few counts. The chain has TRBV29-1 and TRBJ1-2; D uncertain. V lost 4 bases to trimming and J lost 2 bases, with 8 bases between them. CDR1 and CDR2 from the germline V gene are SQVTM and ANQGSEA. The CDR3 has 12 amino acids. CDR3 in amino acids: CSVVYGNYGYTF. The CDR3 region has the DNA TGCAGCGTTGTTTACGGGAACTATGGCTACACCTTC. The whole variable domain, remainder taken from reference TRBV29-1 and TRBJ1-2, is SAVISQKPSRDICQRGTSLTIQCQVDSQVTMMFWYRQQPGQSLTLIATANQGSEATYESGFVIDKFPISRPNLTFSTLTVSNMSPEDSSIYLCSVVYGNYGYTFGSGTRLTVV.

The CDR3: CASSQTPGGGQPQHF. The CDR3 DNA reads as TGTGCCAGCAGTCAAACCCCAGGGGGCGGTCAGCCCCAGCATTTT. This chain connects TRBV27 to TRBJ1-5, with 8 bases matching TRBD1. Germline trimming cut 5 bases from V and 6 bases from J; bases unmatched to any gene: 9. CDR1 and CDR2 (germline): MNHEY, SMNVEV (reference sequence). The CDR3 sequence is 15 residues long.

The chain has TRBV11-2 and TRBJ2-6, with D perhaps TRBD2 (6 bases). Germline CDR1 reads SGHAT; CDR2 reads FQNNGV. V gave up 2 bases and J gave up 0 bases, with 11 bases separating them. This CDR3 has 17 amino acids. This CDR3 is CASSLLGGNSGANVLTF. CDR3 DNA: TGTGCCAGCAGCTTATTGGGGGGAAACTCTGGGGCCAACGTCCTGACTTTC.

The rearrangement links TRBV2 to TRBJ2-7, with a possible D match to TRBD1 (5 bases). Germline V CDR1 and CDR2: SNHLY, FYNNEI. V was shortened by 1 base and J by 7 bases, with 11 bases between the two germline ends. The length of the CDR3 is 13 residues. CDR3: CASSEEQNREQYF. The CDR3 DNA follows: TGTGCCAGCAGTGAAGAGCAGAACAGGGAGCAGTACTTC.